The entry below gives a single T cell receptor beta chain sequence along with its context. The source of the sample is a study of blood T cell repertoires in COVID-19. The V gene lost 4 bases and the J gene lost 3 bases, with 15 bases spanning the gap. CDR1 is SQVTM and CDR2 is ANQGSEA in the germline V gene. The CDR3 is 14 residues long. Original analysis: Using reference gene primer amplification, nucleated cell counts were estimated. The table came from immunoSEQ multiplex PCR; TCRdb's copy has only in-frame clones and leaves some out. That table supplies the V and J calls and clone size; D and trimming were determined from the DNA. The data show over 130,000 clones, over 80% seen once.

This clonotype originated in a man in his 60s with active or convalescent COVID-19. V is TRBV29-1 and J is TRBJ2-5, with D possibly matching TRBD2 (5 bases). Material: peripheral blood. The CDR3 DNA reads TGCAGCGTTGCCTACAATATCGGGGAAGAGACCCAGTACTTC. Protein sequence: CSVAYNIGEETQYF.